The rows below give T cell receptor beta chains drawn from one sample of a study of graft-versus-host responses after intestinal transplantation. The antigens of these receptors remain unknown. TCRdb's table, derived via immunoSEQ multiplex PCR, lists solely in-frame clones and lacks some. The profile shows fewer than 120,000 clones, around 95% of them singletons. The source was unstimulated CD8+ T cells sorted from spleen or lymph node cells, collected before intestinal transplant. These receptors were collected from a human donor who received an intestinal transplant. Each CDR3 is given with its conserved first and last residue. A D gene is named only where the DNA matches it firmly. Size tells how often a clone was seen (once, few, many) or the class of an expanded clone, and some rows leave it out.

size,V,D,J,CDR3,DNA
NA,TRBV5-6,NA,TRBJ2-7,CASSLSSAGINSYEQYF,TGTGCCAGCAGCTTGAGCTCCGCGGGGATCAACTCCTACGAGCAGTACTTC
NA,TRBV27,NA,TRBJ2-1,CASSLSLVPYNEQFF,TGTGCCAGCAGTTTAAGCCTCGTTCCCTACAATGAGCAGTTCTTC
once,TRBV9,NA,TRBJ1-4,CASSQGGGSEKLFF,TGTGCCAGCAGCCAAGGGGGAGGGAGTGAAAAACTGTTTTTT
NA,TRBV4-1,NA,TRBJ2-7,CASSQGAQDRAYEQYF,TGCGCCAGCAGCCAAGGGGCCCAGGACAGAGCCTACGAGCAGTACTTC
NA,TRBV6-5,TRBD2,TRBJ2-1,CASSPGLLTYNEQFF,TGTGCCAGCAGCCCGGGACTACTTACTTACAATGAGCAGTTCTTC
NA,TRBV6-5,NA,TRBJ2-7,CASGGVSSYEQYF,TGTGCCAGCGGAGGAGTAAGCTCCTACGAGCAGTACTTC
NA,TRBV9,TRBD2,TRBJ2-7,CASSVGLASYEQYF,TGTGCCAGCAGCGTAGGACTAGCCTCCTACGAGCAGTACTTC
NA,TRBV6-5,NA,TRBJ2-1,CASSYSSRAEQFF,TGTGCCAGCAGTTACTCGTCGAGGGCGGAGCAGTTCTTC
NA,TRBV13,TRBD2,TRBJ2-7,CASSLGLAGTYEQYF,TGTGCCAGCAGCTTAGGACTAGCGGGTACCTACGAGCAGTACTTC
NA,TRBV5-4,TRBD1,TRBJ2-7,CASSWDRGDEQYF,TGTGCCAGCAGCTGGGACAGGGGGGATGAGCAGTACTTC
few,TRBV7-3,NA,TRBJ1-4,CASSLTLGEKLFF,TGTGCCAGCAGCTTAACGTTAGGTGAAAAACTGTTTTTT
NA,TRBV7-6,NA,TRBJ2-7,CASSSLVLSYEQYF,TGTGCCAGCAGCTCTCTGGTCCTAAGCTACGAGCAGTACTTC
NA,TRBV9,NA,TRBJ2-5,CASSTGSFETQYF,TGTGCCAGCAGCACAGGTAGTTTCGAGACCCAGTACTTC
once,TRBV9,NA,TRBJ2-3,CASSVGGPLDTQYF,TGTGCCAGCAGCGTAGGAGGGCCCCTTGATACGCAGTATTTT
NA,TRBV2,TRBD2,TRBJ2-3,CASVILAGSTDTQYF,TGTGCCAGCGTCATACTAGCGGGCAGCACAGATACGCAGTATTTT
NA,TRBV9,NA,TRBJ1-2,CASSAQGTNYGYTF,TGTGCCAGCAGCGCCCAGGGGACTAACTATGGCTACACCTTC
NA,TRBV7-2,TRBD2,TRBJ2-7,CASSSTAGTSDSYEQYF,TGTGCCAGCAGCTCGACAGCCGGGACTAGCGACTCCTACGAGCAGTACTTC
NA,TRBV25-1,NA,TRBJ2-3,CASSFPPGEGTDTQYF,TGTGCCAGCAGTTTCCCGCCCGGGGAGGGCACAGATACGCAGTATTTT
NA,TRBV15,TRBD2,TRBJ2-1,CATSDTRLAGEFF,TGTGCCACCAGCGACACCCGACTAGCGGGAGAGTTCTTC
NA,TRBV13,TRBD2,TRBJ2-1,CASSPGGSGKNEQFF,TGTGCCAGCAGCCCCGGGGGTAGCGGGAAGAATGAGCAGTTCTTC
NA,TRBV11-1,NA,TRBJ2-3,CASSLGGRNTQYF,TGTGCCAGCAGCCTGGGAGGCCGCAATACGCAGTATTTT
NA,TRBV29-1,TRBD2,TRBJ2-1,CSVEWDYCQFF,TGCAGCGTTGAGTGGGACTACTGTCAGTTCTTC
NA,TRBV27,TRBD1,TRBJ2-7,CASSLGTGGRNEQYF,TGTGCCAGCAGTTTGGGGACAGGGGGCAGGAACGAGCAGTACTTC
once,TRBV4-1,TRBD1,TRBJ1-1,CASSQVAGGTEAFF,TGCGCCAGCAGCCAAGTCGCAGGGGGGACTGAAGCTTTCTTT
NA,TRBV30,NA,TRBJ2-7,CAWSVARTYEQYF,TGTGCCTGGAGTGTTGCCAGAACCTACGAGCAGTACTTC
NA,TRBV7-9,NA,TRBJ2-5,CASSSWPVGETQYF,TGTGCCAGCAGCTCGTGGCCAGTCGGGGAGACCCAGTACTTC